The 8 T cell receptor beta chains listed next were all sequenced from one sample in a study of T cells in Graves' hyperthyroidism and ophthalmopathy. Using RNA transcripts as the source, TCR beta CDR3 regions were amplified. The HTBI primer set was used in a first-round RT-PCR of the TCR CDR3. TCRdb recomputed calls from the multiplex PCR reads with MiXCR, one row per CDR3 protein. Seen here are 600,000 to 800,000 distinct CDR3 sequences, 35% observed once, and the top ten hold less than 40%. The specimen sequenced was blood. The receptor source for this set is a woman aged 40 to 50 with Graves' hyperthyroidism.

This clonotype appeared many times. The chain employs TRBV20-1 and TRBJ1-5; D might be TRBD1 (5 bases). Trimming shortened V by 4 bases and J by 1 base, and 11 bases separated the two germline ends. The CDR3 contains 14 residues. The germline V gene encodes CDR1 DFQATT and CDR2 SNEGSKA (reference sequence). The CDR3 is CSANTGRSNQPQHF. The CDR3 region has the DNA TGCAGTGCTAATACGGGACGGAGCAATCAGCCCCAGCATTTT.

A word on this clonotype: Since the CDR3 does not end with the conserved phenylalanine or tryptophan, this likely comes from a read error. This chain connects TRBV7-3 to TRBJ2-7; tentative D call: TRBD2 (5 bases). Germline CDR1 reads SGHTA; CDR2 reads FQGTGA. The CDR3 length is 14 residues. The V end was cut by 2 bases, the J end by 1 base, with 9 bases between. CDR3 amino acids: CASSLAGGSYEQYS. CDR3 bases: TGTGCCAGCAGCTTAGCGGGTGGATCCTACGAGCAGTACTCC.

This clonotype was recorded many times. The V gene is TRBV10-1, the J gene TRBJ2-5; D possibly corresponds to TRBD2 (6 bases). Germline CDR1 and CDR2: WNHNN and SYGVQD (reference sequence). V was shortened by 0 bases and J by 4 bases, with 12 bases between the two germline ends. The CDR3 length is 15 residues. The CDR3 sequence is CASSESPAGRETQYF. The DNA for the CDR3 is TGCGCCAGCAGTGAGTCTCCGGCGGGGCGAGAGACCCAGTACTTC.

There are many counts of this clonotype. This chain joins TRBV6-5 and TRBJ2-5; either TRBD1 or TRBD2 may fit D (5 bases each). Germline V gene lookup returns CDR1 MNHEY and CDR2 SVGAGI. This CDR3 has 13 amino acids. Deletions cut 6 bases from V and 4 bases from J, with 12 bases between. Written as DNA, the CDR3 is TGTGCCAGCAGGAATCCTGGGGGAGAGACCCAGTACTTC. This translates into CASRNPGGETQYF.

The chain recombines TRBV7-9 with TRBJ2-5; 7 nucleotides agree with TRBD1. In germline, CDR1 is SEHNR, CDR2 FQNEAQ (reference sequence). CDR3 length equals 14 residues. The junction had 8 bases not matched to a gene; V was cut back by 5 bases and J by 5 bases. CDR3: CASSRGQERETQYF. The CDR3 bases are TGTGCCAGCAGCAGAGGACAGGAACGGGAGACCCAGTACTTC.

This clonotype was detected many times. The chain employs TRBV29-1 and TRBJ1-1; D is undetermined. The V and J ends lost 7 bases and 8 bases respectively, with 14 bases between them. Germline V lookup: CDR1 SQVTM, CDR2 ANQGSEA. CDR3 size: 11 residues. CDR3 region: CSGRAPGEAFF. The CDR3 bases are TGCAGCGGGCGAGCCCCGGGGGAAGCTTTCTTT.

This rearrangement joins TRBV20-1 to TRBJ1-1; the D gene is possibly TRBD1 (6 bases). The V end was cut by 5 bases, the J end by 10 bases, with 20 bases between. The CDR3 contains 13 residues. Germline lookup yields CDR1 DFQATT and CDR2 SNEGSKA (reference sequence). Here the CDR3 DNA reads TGCAGTGCTTTACAGGGTGGGGATCGTTTAGCTTTCTTT. Protein product: CSALQGGDRLAFF.

This clonotype was seen repeatedly, ten times or more. The chain employs TRBV9 and TRBJ2-2; D possibly corresponds to TRBD1 (5 bases). Per the germline V gene, CDR1 is SGDLS and CDR2 is YYNGEE. The V gene lost 3 bases and the J gene lost 6 bases, with 9 bases spanning the gap. CDR3 size: 13 residues. Here the CDR3 DNA reads TGTGCCAGCAGCGGCCAGGGTTCCGGGGAGCTGTTTTTT. Translation: CASSGQGSGELFF. The complete variable domain, with remaining parts taken from reference TRBV9 and TRBJ2-2, reads DSGVTQTPKHLITATGQRVTLRCSPRSGDLSVYWYQQSLDQGLQFLIQYYNGEERAKGNILERFSAQQFPDLHSELNLSSLELGDSALYFCASSGQGSGELFFGEGSRLTVL.